Presented here are 20 T cell receptor beta chains from one specimen sequenced in a study of human T cells and chemical hapten exposure. Unfractionated whole blood was the source from which total RNA was extracted. TCRdb re-called the 5' RACE reads through MiXCR, storing one row per CDR3 protein. The sample has approximately 110,000 distinct CDR3 sequences; roughly 18% are singletons. The receptors stem from a human donor in good health.

The genes are TRBV3-1 and TRBJ2-1, with a weak D call TRBD2 (5 bases). Germline V gives CDR1 LGHDT, CDR2 YNNKEL (reference sequence). V lost 3 bases and J lost 8, with 14 bases in between. CDR3 length equals 14 residues. The CDR3 spells CASSQRTVGDEQFF. Written as DNA, the CDR3 is TGTGCCAGCAGCCAGCGGACTGTTGGCGATGAGCAGTTCTTC.

The V call is TRBV4-1, the J call TRBJ1-1; no clear D. The CDR3 is 15 residues long. Trimming removed 0 bases from V and 3 bases from J, with 11 bases in between. Germline CDR1 is MGHRA and CDR2 is YSYEKL. The CDR3 sequence: CASSQDGQRDTEAFF. DNA for the CDR3: TGCGCCAGCAGCCAAGATGGGCAGAGGGACACTGAAGCTTTCTTT.

This clonotype was picked up many times. The chain couples TRBV7-6 to TRBJ2-1; TRBD2 matches at 14 bases. From germline, CDR1 is SGHVS and CDR2 FNYEAQ. Germline trimming cut 5 bases from V and 5 bases from J; bases unmatched to any gene: 8. The CDR3 covers 17 residues. CDR3 amino acids: CASSQGLAGVGDNEQFF. The CDR3 DNA reads TGTGCCAGCAGCCAGGGACTAGCGGGAGTAGGGGACAATGAGCAGTTCTTC. The full variable domain, with the rest looked up from reference TRBV7-6 and TRBJ2-1, is GAGVSQSPRYKVTKRGQDVALRCDPISGHVSLYWYRQALGQGPEFLTYFNYEAQQDKSGLPNDRFSAERPEGSISTLTIQRTEQRDSAMYRCASSQGLAGVGDNEQFFGPGTRLTVL.

This clonotype has a handful of counts. The chain joins TRBV20-1 to TRBJ2-4; D is perhaps TRBD2 (6 bases). Germline lookup yields CDR1 DFQATT and CDR2 SNEGSKA (reference sequence). The length of the CDR3 is 15 residues. Trimming shortened V by 3 bases and J by 8 bases, and 20 bases separated the two germline ends. CDR3 coding DNA: TGCAGTGCTAGTCGTCGGCTAGCGAAGGCGGACATTCAGTACTTC. Residues: CSASRRLAKADIQYF.

This chain links TRBV20-1 with TRBJ2-1; D might be TRBD2 (6 bases). V gave up 0 bases and J gave up 7 bases, with 13 bases separating them. Germline loops: CDR1 DFQATT, CDR2 SNEGSKA (reference sequence). This CDR3 is built from 14 residues. The CDR3 here is CSARDPGEMNEQFF. The DNA of the CDR3 is TGCAGTGCTAGAGATCCGGGAGAAATGAATGAGCAGTTCTTC.

V usage is TRBV27 and J usage is TRBJ2-3; D possibly matches TRBD1 or TRBD2 (5 bases each). Germline-derived CDR1 and CDR2 are MNHEY and SMNVEV (reference sequence). Trimming took off 5 bases at V and 4 bases at J, with 13 bases between the two ends. This CDR3 contains 14 residues. The CDR3 region has the DNA TGTGCCAGCAGTGTAGGGACGCGGGCAGATACGCAGTATTTT. It yields the protein CASSVGTRADTQYF.

In its sample, this clonotype was seen a few times. For the CDR3, the DNA is TGCGCCAGCAGGAATATGGGACAGGGGGGATACAATGAGCAGTTCTTC. Translation gives CASRNMGQGGYNEQFF. V usage is TRBV4-1 and J usage is TRBJ2-1; 11 nucleotides align to TRBD1. The trim removed 6 bases at V and 4 bases at J, leaving 8 bases unmatched. This CDR3 spans 16 amino acids. Germline CDR1 and CDR2: MGHRA and YSYEKL.

The genes are TRBV4-1 and TRBJ1-4; D remains unclear. V lost 4 bases and J 0 bases, leaving 6 bases between the germline ends. The CDR3 runs 14 residues. Germline V CDR1 and CDR2: MGHRA, YSYEKL. CDR3: CASSRFATNEKLFF. The CDR3 DNA reads as TGCGCCAGCAGCCGGTTTGCAACTAATGAAAAACTGTTTTTT.

This clonotype was counted only a few times. Germline is not matched at one junction end, which may reflect a read error. The chain couples TRBV20-1 to TRBJ2-3; 7 nucleotides match TRBD2. CDR1 DFQATT and CDR2 SNEGSKA come from the germline V gene (reference sequence). The CDR3 runs to 15 residues. CDR3 loop: CSARLGGGSTDTQYF. CDR3 sequence (DNA): TGCAGCGCTAGGTTGGGTGGCGGGAGTACAGATACGCAGTATTTT.

This clonotype was recorded many times. DNA of the CDR3: TGCGCCAGCAGCCCCCCCCCGGGACAACAAGAGACCCAGTACTTC. Its translation is CASSPPPGQQETQYF. The chain joins TRBV5-1 to TRBJ2-5, with TRBD1 as a possible D gene (6 bases). The germline V and J ends were trimmed by 4 bases and 2 bases, with 15 bases remaining between them. Germline V gene lookup returns CDR1 SGHRS and CDR2 YFSETQ. This CDR3 region has 15 residues.

In this sample, this clonotype turned up a few times. This chain joins TRBV9 and TRBJ2-4; tentative D call: TRBD1 (5 bases). Germline V gives CDR1 SGDLS, CDR2 YYNGEE. Trimming took 3 bases from V and 0 from J, leaving 10 bases between them. The CDR3 consists of 15 residues. DNA of the CDR3: TGTGCCAGCAGCGGTGGGGCTTTAGCCAAAAACATTCAGTACTTC. Encoded protein: CASSGGALAKNIQYF.

This clonotype was detected only once. The J gene is TRBJ2-7, the V gene TRBV10-3; D remains unclear. CDR3 size: 14 residues. CDR1 is ENHRY, CDR2 SYGVKD, per germline. V lost 6 bases to trimming and J lost 0 bases, with 12 bases between them. In DNA, the CDR3 is TGTGCCATCAGAGCAATTTCAAACTCCTACGAGCAGTACTTC. Translated, it gives CAIRAISNSYEQYF.

This clonotype was seen more than once but under ten times. V usage is TRBV4-2 and J usage is TRBJ2-3; a weak D match, TRBD1 (6 bases). Looked up from germline, CDR1 is LGHNA and CDR2 is YNFKEQ. Trimming left V 2 bases short and J 0 bases short, with 15 bases between. This CDR3 spans 17 amino acids. The CDR3 nucleotides read TGTGCCAGCAGCCAATCTCCTCCAGGGGTGAGCACAGATACGCAGTATTTT. It specifies CASSQSPPGVSTDTQYF.

This clonotype was found a few times. The V gene is TRBV7-2, the J gene TRBJ2-3; no definite D call. V was cut by 1 base and J by 4 bases, with 12 bases left in between. Germline assignment: CDR1 SGHTA and CDR2 FQGNSA. The CDR3 loop spans 15 amino acids. CDR3 DNA sequence: TGTGCCAGCAGCTTAGTGACCTTCGGCCCAGATACGCAGTATTTT. Translation: CASSLVTFGPDTQYF.

This clonotype has just a few counts. The chain combines TRBV7-9 with TRBJ1-2; the D is unclear. This CDR3 has 12 residues. V gave up 4 bases and J gave up 3 bases, with 6 bases separating them. Germline V gives CDR1 SEHNR, CDR2 FQNEAQ (reference sequence). CDR3 amino acids: CASSSDYYGYTF. DNA of the CDR3: TGTGCCAGCAGCTCCGATTACTATGGCTACACCTTC.

In its sample, this clonotype was seen a few times. V gene TRBV24-1 combines with J gene TRBJ1-5, with unresolved D. Germline lookup yields CDR1 KGHDR and CDR2 SFDVKD. The V end lost 4 bases, the J end lost 3 bases, and 9 bases lay between the germline ends. The CDR3 is 14 amino acids. The CDR3 here is CATSDSSNNQPQHF. For the CDR3, the DNA is TGTGCCACCAGTGACTCGAGCAACAATCAGCCCCAGCATTTT.

V usage is TRBV20-1 and J usage is TRBJ1-1; D unclear. V shed 2 bases and J shed 10 bases, with 8 bases lying between them. Germline CDR1 reads DFQATT; CDR2 reads SNEGSKA (reference sequence). The CDR3 spans 10 residues. CDR3 in amino acids: CSARSPGAFF. As DNA, the CDR3 is TGCAGTGCTAGATCTCCGGGAGCTTTCTTT.

The chain links TRBV10-3 to TRBJ2-1; D might be TRBD1 (5 bases). Germline CDR1 is ENHRY and CDR2 is SYGVKD. The CDR3 sequence is 14 residues long. V was clipped by 4 bases and J by 0 bases, with 7 bases between them. This CDR3 reads CAISVQGSYNEQFF. CDR3 sequence (DNA): TGTGCCATCAGTGTTCAGGGCTCCTACAATGAGCAGTTCTTC.

This rearrangement joins TRBV6-6 to TRBJ2-1; 12 bases fit TRBD1. With 6 bases clipped from V and 9 bases from J, the junction kept 9 bases outside the gene matches. Germline V CDR1 and CDR2: MNHNY, SVGAGI (reference sequence). This CDR3 contains 15 residues. CDR3 bases: TGTGCCAGCAGACACCGGGGACAGGGGGCCTTTGAGCAGTTCTTC. It encodes CASRHRGQGAFEQFF.

This chain links TRBV10-3 with TRBJ2-1; perhaps TRBD2 as D (5 bases). The CDR3 totals 15 residues. Looked up from germline, CDR1 is ENHRY and CDR2 is SYGVKD. Trimming left V 3 bases short and J 10 bases short, with 19 bases between. CDR3 region: CAISDYLSGPNEQFF. CDR3 DNA sequence: TGTGCCATCAGTGATTATTTGAGCGGACCTAACGAGCAGTTCTTC.